This TCR beta chain appears in the sequencing data of a study of cytomegalovirus exposure and HLA in healthy donors. Unrecorded immune exposures were likely, despite nominal health at sampling. Concerning this clone itself: Its antigen remains unknown.

The CDR3 length is 14 residues. V lost 7 bases and J 4 bases, leaving 13 bases between the germline ends. Germline CDR1 and CDR2: LNHDA and SQIVND (reference sequence). PCR used 60 Vbeta primers and 13 Jbeta primers. Measured with immunoSEQ multiplex PCR; TCRdb has only the in-frame clones, and not every one. Of about 190,000 clones listed, 65% to 75% are singletons. General study results and limits: In the analysis, some V segments, TRBV6-2 and TRBV6-3 included, were excluded as indistinguishable. An analysis was carried out at a later point. It showed that HLA-associated TCR beta chains were more clonally expanded than equally common non-associated chains.

This receptor was taken from a man aged 25-45 years in good health and CMV-seropositive. The rearrangement joins TRBV19 to TRBJ2-2, with D uncertain. The sequencing sample was made of PBMCs. The chain's CDR3 is CASKGVASTGELFF. CDR3 sequence (DNA): TGTGCCAGTAAAGGAGTAGCCTCCACCGGGGAGCTGTTTTTT.